This passage covers 30 T cell receptor beta chains from one sample sequenced in a study of shared clonotypes between healthy human individuals (TCRdb year 2020). Library preparation employed the immunoSEQ multiplex PCR assay. This is the immuneACCESS table as TCRdb keeps it, with only in-frame sequences that have V and J called. A part of the clones is gone; compared with another copy, unresolved V genes explain less than half, and the rest is unexplained. The sample table holds 1.5 million to 2.5 million clones, of which about 95% were seen once. Clones ranked in the top ten supply 0.9% to 1.5% of the sample. For the CD8 naive samples, CD45RO-negative cells were positively selected for CCR7, yielding a CD45RA+CCR7+ population from which TemRA cells were excluded. Sequences were obtained from naive CD8+ T cells sorted from blood. The label giving this sample's cell subset or site can be read as: CD45RA+CCR7+. Receptor source: a young man in good health.

As regards this clone: Other DNA sequences in this specimen translate into the identical CDR3. The CDR3 sequence: CASRDGQGAYEQYF. CDR3 DNA sequence: TGTGCCAGCAGAGACGGACAGGGGGCCTACGAGCAGTACTTC. The chain joins TRBV2 to TRBJ2-7; TRBD1 matches 10 bases. There are 14 residues in the CDR3. The germline V gene has CDR1 SNHLY and CDR2 FYNNEI. After removal of 6 bases from V and 2 bases from J, the junction contained 4 bases not matched to a gene.

The CDR3 spells CASSQERDRDLGYTF. CDR3 coding DNA: TGCGCCAGCAGCCAAGAGAGGGACAGGGACCTCGGCTACACCTTC. J is TRBJ1-2 and V is TRBV4-1; 9 bases are a match to TRBD1. Germline V gives CDR1 MGHRA, CDR2 YSYEKL. CDR3 size: 15 residues. Losses at the gene ends were 0 bases for V and 8 bases for J; bases not matched to a gene: 7.

The genes are TRBV5-4 and TRBJ1-5; D perhaps matches TRBD1 (6 bases). This CDR3 has 14 amino acids. V was trimmed by 4 bases and J by 7 bases, leaving 15 bases between them. Germline lookup yields CDR1 SGHNT and CDR2 YYREEE (reference sequence). This CDR3 reads CASSRGGAGQPQHF. DNA of the CDR3: TGTGCCAGCAGCAGGGGGGGTGCGGGACAGCCCCAGCATTTT.

On this clone: The junction and the germline gene differ at one end; a read error may be behind it. The V gene is TRBV13, the J gene TRBJ2-4, with 9 bases identical to TRBD2. This CDR3 spans 16 amino acids. CDR1 and CDR2 (germline): PRHDT, FYEKMQ (reference sequence). The CDR3, as DNA: TGTGCCAGCAGCATAGGCGCTAGCGGGACGGAAAACATTCAGTACTTC. Translating it yields CASSIGASGTENIQYF.

The chain is built from TRBV7-9 and TRBJ2-7, with 7 nucleotides matching TRBD1. V lost 5 bases and J lost 7; bases outside the gene matches: 8. Germline V gene data show CDR1 as SEHNR and CDR2 as FQNEAQ (reference sequence). CDR3 length: 13 residues. The CDR3 DNA reads as TGTGCCAGCAGCCCACCGACAGGGCGTGAGCAGTACTTC. This sequence encodes CASSPPTGREQYF.

This chain uses TRBV7-8 with TRBJ2-5; TRBD2 matches at 7 bases. The CDR3 length is 18 residues. The J segment lost 0 bases and the V segment lost 4 bases, leaving 14 bases of the junction unmatched. In germline, CDR1 is SGHVS, CDR2 FQNEAQ. CDR3 residues: CASSSTIGSGEYQETQYF. In nucleotides, the CDR3 is TGTGCCAGCAGCTCGACCATCGGGAGCGGGGAGTACCAAGAGACCCAGTACTTC.

J is TRBJ2-7 and V is TRBV9, with 10 bases that match TRBD1. Germline V gene sequence: CDR1 SGDLS, CDR2 YYNGEE. The ends lost 5 bases at V and 4 bases at J; junction bases unmatched: 9. This CDR3 contains 15 residues. The CDR3 sequence: CASSHNRDRGYEQYF. CDR3 nucleotide sequence: TGTGCCAGCAGTCATAACAGGGACAGGGGATACGAGCAGTACTTC.

The chain combines TRBV2 with TRBJ1-1; TRBD1 might be the D (6 bases). V was trimmed by 7 bases and J by 10 bases, leaving 19 bases between them. Looked up from germline, CDR1 is SNHLY and CDR2 is FYNNEI. This CDR3 has 13 amino acids. The CDR3 sequence is CASTGELTLVAFF. CDR3 nucleotides: TGTGCCAGCACAGGGGAACTTACCCTGGTAGCTTTCTTT.

On this clone: The same CDR3 can be traced to other DNA sequences in this sample. This CDR3 reads CASSQVSGTDTQYF. The CDR3 DNA reads as TGCGCCAGCAGCCAAGTCAGTGGCACAGATACGCAGTATTTT. The chain carries TRBV4-3 and TRBJ2-3; D remains unclear. This CDR3 has 14 amino acids. Trimming cost V 1 base and J 1 base, with 6 bases left between them. Looked up from germline, CDR1 is LGHNA and CDR2 is YSLEER.

The chain combines TRBV27 with TRBJ1-2, with a tentative D call TRBD1 (5 bases). This CDR3 is built from 15 residues. The V and J ends lost 4 bases and 5 bases respectively, with 17 bases between them. Per the germline V gene, CDR1 is MNHEY and CDR2 is SMNVEV (reference sequence). CDR3 nucleotides: TGTGCCAGCAGTTCACATGGGGAAGGGGTATATGGCTACACCTTC. Translation: CASSSHGEGVYGYTF.

V and J are TRBV6-1 and TRBJ2-3; D is possibly TRBD1 or TRBD2 (5 bases each). V dropped 6 bases and J dropped 3 bases, with 10 bases sitting between them. This CDR3 is built from 13 residues. Germline CDR1 MNHNS, CDR2 SASEGT. For the CDR3, the DNA is TGTGCCAGCAGGGAGAGGGGTACAGATACGCAGTATTTT. Translated, it gives CASRERGTDTQYF.

This rearrangement joins TRBV6-6 to TRBJ1-4; no clear D. The V and J ends lost 6 bases and 5 bases respectively, with 16 bases between them. The germline V gene has CDR1 MNHNY and CDR2 SVGAGI (reference sequence). This CDR3 region has 15 residues. The DNA of the CDR3 is TGTGCCAGCAGCCTTATGCAGTCAGTCAATGAAAAACTGTTTTTT. Its translation is CASSLMQSVNEKLFF.

The CDR3 sequence: CASSLFQAPYQETQYF. CDR3 DNA: TGTGCCAGCAGTTTATTCCAGGCCCCGTACCAAGAGACCCAGTACTTC. The rearrangement uses TRBV28 and TRBJ2-5; D remains ambiguous. There are 16 residues in the CDR3. CDR1 and CDR2 from the germline V gene are MDHEN and SYDVKM. Trimming took 1 base from V and 0 from J, leaving 12 bases between them.

This chain uses TRBV18 with TRBJ2-5; D may be TRBD2 (7 bases). Germline V lookup: CDR1 KGHSH, CDR2 LQKENI. This CDR3 region has 16 residues. V dropped 0 bases and J dropped 4 bases, with 15 bases sitting between them. CDR3: CASSPPAGALVETQYF. CDR3 bases: TGTGCCAGCTCACCACCGGCGGGGGCATTGGTAGAGACCCAGTACTTC.

The chain joins TRBV27 to TRBJ2-7, with D possibly called TRBD1 or TRBD2 (6 bases each). There are 14 residues in the CDR3. The V end lost 6 bases, the J end lost 3 bases, and 15 bases lay between the germline ends. Per the germline V gene, CDR1 is MNHEY and CDR2 is SMNVEV (reference sequence). The CDR3 region is CASRWGATGYEQYF. CDR3 DNA: TGTGCCAGCAGGTGGGGGGCGACTGGCTACGAGCAGTACTTC.

On this clone: The sample has other DNA sequences that encode this CDR3 too. This chain uses TRBV19 with TRBJ2-7; 7 bases map to TRBD1. The CDR3 consists of 14 residues. Looked up from germline, CDR1 is LNHDA and CDR2 is SQIVND (reference sequence). The junction had 2 bases not matched to a gene; V was cut back by 1 base and J by 2 bases. The CDR3 nucleotides read TGTGCCAGTAGTATAGGGCAGGGGGCCTACGAGCAGTACTTC. Encoded protein: CASSIGQGAYEQYF. Full variable domain (remainder filled in from reference TRBV19 and TRBJ2-7): DGGITQSPKYLFRKEGQNVTLSCEQNLNHDAMYWYRQDPGQGLRLIYYSQIVNDFQKGDIAEGYSVSREKKESFPLTVTSAQKNPTAFYLCASSIGQGAYEQYFGPGTRLTVT.

The genes are TRBV27 and TRBJ2-3; D possibly corresponds to TRBD2 (6 bases). Trimming removed 2 bases from V and 0 bases from J, with 15 bases in between. Germline CDR1 MNHEY, CDR2 SMNVEV (reference sequence). The CDR3 runs 17 residues. The CDR3 coding sequence is TGTGCCAGCAGTTTAGAGCCAGGCCTAGCGAGCACAGATACGCAGTATTTT. It specifies CASSLEPGLASTDTQYF.

This chain connects TRBV6-5 to TRBJ1-4; 7 bases are shared with TRBD1. This CDR3 comprises 15 residues. J gave up 0 bases and V 6 bases, and 4 bases lay outside the gene matches. Germline CDR1 and CDR2: MNHEY and SVGAGI. CDR3 nucleotides: TGTGCCAGCAGCCTCAGGGGGGCAACTAATGAAAAACTGTTTTTT. Protein product: CASSLRGATNEKLFF.

This clone was counted only a few times. The rearrangement links TRBV19 to TRBJ2-7; D is unresolved. This CDR3 has 14 residues. The V gene lost 3 bases and the J gene lost 2 bases, with 11 bases spanning the gap. Germline assignment: CDR1 LNHDA and CDR2 SQIVND (reference sequence). The CDR3 region has the DNA TGTGCCAGTAGTATCGGGTACGGACCCTACGAGCAGTACTTC. Translation gives CASSIGYGPYEQYF.

This chain joins TRBV4-3 and TRBJ1-6; D call uncertain. Per the germline V gene, CDR1 is LGHNA and CDR2 is YSLEER. This CDR3 is built from 17 residues. V was trimmed by 0 bases and J by 6 bases, leaving 15 bases between them. CDR3 coding DNA: TGCGCCAGCAGCCAAGATACCGTTAACCATTCTAATTCACCCCTCCACTTT. This sequence encodes CASSQDTVNHSNSPLHF.

The chain links TRBV15 to TRBJ1-2, with D hard to call. Germline V gives CDR1 LNHNV, CDR2 YYDKDF (reference sequence). Trimming removed 0 bases at V and 0 bases at J, with 2 bases between. This CDR3 is built from 13 residues. CDR3 region: CATSRDPNYGYTF. CDR3 nucleotides: TGTGCCACCAGCAGAGACCCTAACTATGGCTACACCTTC.

The V call is TRBV28, the J call TRBJ2-2; 14 bases fit TRBD2. CDR3 length: 14 amino acids. Germline values: CDR1 MDHEN, CDR2 SYDVKM. The trim removed 8 bases at V and 6 bases at J, leaving 2 bases unmatched. The CDR3 DNA reads TGTGCCAGCGGACTAGCGGGGGGACCCGGGGAGCTGTTTTTT. Amino acid sequence: CASGLAGGPGELFF.

This chain uses TRBV6-5 with TRBJ2-2; the match to TRBD2 covers 7 bases. CDR1 is MNHEY and CDR2 is SVGAGI in the germline V gene. This CDR3 is built from 15 residues. The junction had 10 bases not matched to a gene; V was cut back by 6 bases and J by 6 bases. In DNA, the CDR3 is TGTGCCAGCAGCAAATTCCGGGGGAGGGCCGGGGAGCTGTTTTTT. Translation: CASSKFRGRAGELFF.

CDR3 region: CASSLSSGGADEQYF. CDR3 bases: TGCGCCAGCAGTCTTTCTAGCGGGGGGGCCGACGAGCAGTACTTC. The chain has TRBV5-1 and TRBJ2-7; TRBD2 agrees at 12 bases. The germline CDR1 and CDR2 sequences are SGHRS and YFSETQ. This CDR3 contains 15 residues. V dropped 5 bases and J dropped 5; count of bases not matched to a gene: 8.

The J gene is TRBJ2-2, the V gene TRBV9; 11 bases map to TRBD1. The ends lost 6 bases at V and 8 bases at J; junction bases unmatched: 9. Germline assignment: CDR1 SGDLS and CDR2 YYNGEE. The CDR3 is made up of 15 amino acids. The CDR3 reads CASTKDRGRGGELFF. CDR3 sequence (DNA): TGTGCCAGCACTAAGGACAGGGGGCGTGGAGGGGAGCTGTTTTTT.

With regard to this clone: Other nucleotide sequences in the sample specify the same CDR3. The J gene is TRBJ2-1, the V gene TRBV5-1; no reliable D call. This CDR3 region has 13 residues. Trimming removed 3 bases at V and 4 bases at J, with 8 bases between. The germline V gene has CDR1 SGHRS and CDR2 YFSETQ. The CDR3 coding sequence is TGCGCCAGCAGCTCGGACGGATACAATGAGCAGTTCTTC. This encodes CASSSDGYNEQFF.

The rearrangement uses TRBV6-5 and TRBJ2-7, with 7 nucleotides matching TRBD1. The CDR3 sequence is 16 residues long. J lost 5 bases, V lost 0 bases, and 10 bases had no gene match. Germline V gene data show CDR1 as MNHEY and CDR2 as SVGAGI. This chain's CDR3 is CASSYSVGQVSHEQYF. CDR3 DNA sequence: TGTGCCAGCAGTTACTCGGTAGGACAGGTCTCTCACGAGCAGTACTTC.

This chain uses TRBV10-1 with TRBJ1-1, with 7 positions matching TRBD1. Germline V gives CDR1 WNHNN, CDR2 SYGVQD (reference sequence). V shed 6 bases and J 5 bases; nucleotides not matched to a gene: 9. The CDR3 is 14 residues long. The CDR3 region has the DNA TGCGCCAGCAGCCCAGGGGGAGGGGGTACTGAAGCTTTCTTT. Protein product: CASSPGGGGTEAFF.

This clone occurred once. The V call is TRBV29-1, the J call TRBJ2-7; D could derive from TRBD1 or TRBD2 (5 bases each). Trimming removed 2 bases from V and 3 bases from J, with 20 bases in between. This CDR3 is built from 16 residues. Germline V gives CDR1 SQVTM, CDR2 ANQGSEA. CDR3 in amino acids: CSVESPSGAENYEQYF. The CDR3 DNA sequence: TGCAGCGTTGAATCCCCTTCCGGGGCAGAGAACTACGAGCAGTACTTC.

V gene TRBV29-1 combines with J gene TRBJ2-7, with 7 bases that match TRBD2. CDR1 SQVTM and CDR2 ANQGSEA come from the germline V gene. J lost 2 bases, V lost 2 bases, and 6 bases had no gene match. CDR3 length equals 14 residues. Here the CDR3 reads CSVELTSDAYEQYF. The CDR3 nucleotides are TGCAGCGTTGAACTAACTAGCGATGCCTACGAGCAGTACTTC.